The following is a TCR beta chain sequence with its context. This sample stems from a study of control samples from healthy donors and cancer patients. V gave up 1 base and J gave up 1 base, with 17 bases separating them. Germline CDR1 reads SGHRS; CDR2 reads YFSETQ. The CDR3 extends over 17 amino acids. Using immunoSEQ multiplex PCR, the repertoire was profiled, and TCRdb retains in-frame clones only, with some absent. The table records roughly 120,000 clones, about 94% of them present only once. Sequencing was done on a sample of blood. This chain uses TRBV5-1 with TRBJ1-1; tentative D call: TRBD1 (5 bases). The receptor was isolated from a young man in good health. The CDR3: CASSLTRVGRTNTEAFF. CDR3 bases: TGCGCCAGCAGCTTGACCAGGGTCGGGAGGACGAACACTGAAGCTTTCTTT. Variable domain in full (rest from reference TRBV5-1 and TRBJ1-1): KAGVTQTPRYLIKTRGQQVTLSCSPISGHRSVSWYQQTPGQGLQFLFEYFSETQRNKGNFPGRFSGRQFSNSRSEMNVSTLELGDSALYLCASSLTRVGRTNTEAFFGQGTRLTVV.